The source of this TCR beta chain is a study of shared clonotypes between healthy human individuals. Some clones are missing from TCRdb's copy, which holds only in-frame ones; the method was immunoSEQ multiplex PCR. Of about 680,000 clones detected, approximately 75% appear once; the ten largest clones hold 1.8%. From CD4+ cells came CD45RA+ naive and CD45RA-negative memory subsets. CDR1 and CDR2 (germline): MNHEY, SVGAGI. Trimming stripped 2 bases from V and 3 bases from J, with 8 bases between. The CDR3 length is 15 residues. The sample was memory CD4+ T cells sorted from blood. Specified subset: CD45RA-negative fraction. V usage is TRBV6-5 and J usage is TRBJ2-6; D may correspond to TRBD1 or TRBD2 (6 bases each). The sequence was collected from a woman aged 25 to 45 in good health. CDR3 DNA sequence: TGTGCCAGCAGTTACGGGGGGCTTGGGGCCAACGTCCTGACTTTC. It codes for CASSYGGLGANVLTF.